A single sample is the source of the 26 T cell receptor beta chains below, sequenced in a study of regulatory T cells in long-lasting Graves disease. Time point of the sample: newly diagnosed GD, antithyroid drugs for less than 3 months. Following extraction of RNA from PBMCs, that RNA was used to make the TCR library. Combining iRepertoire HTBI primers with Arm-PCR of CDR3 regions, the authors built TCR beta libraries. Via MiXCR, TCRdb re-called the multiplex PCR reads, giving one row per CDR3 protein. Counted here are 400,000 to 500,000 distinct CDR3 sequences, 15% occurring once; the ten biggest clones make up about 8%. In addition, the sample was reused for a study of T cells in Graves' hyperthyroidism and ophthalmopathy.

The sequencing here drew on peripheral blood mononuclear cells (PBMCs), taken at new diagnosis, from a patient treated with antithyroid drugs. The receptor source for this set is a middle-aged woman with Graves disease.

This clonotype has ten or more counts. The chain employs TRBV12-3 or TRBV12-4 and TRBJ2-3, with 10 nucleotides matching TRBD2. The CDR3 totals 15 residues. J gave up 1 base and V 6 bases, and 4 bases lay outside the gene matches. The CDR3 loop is CASSPSGSGTDTQYF. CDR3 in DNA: TGTGCCAGCAGCCCTAGCGGGAGCGGCACAGATACGCAGTATTTT.

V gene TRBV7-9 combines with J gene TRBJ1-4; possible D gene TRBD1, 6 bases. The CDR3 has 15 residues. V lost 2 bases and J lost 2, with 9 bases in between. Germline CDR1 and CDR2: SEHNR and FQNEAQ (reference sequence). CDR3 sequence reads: CASSLRTGTNEKLFF. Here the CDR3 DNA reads TGTGCCAGCAGCTTACGTACAGGGACTAATGAAAAACTGTTTTTT.

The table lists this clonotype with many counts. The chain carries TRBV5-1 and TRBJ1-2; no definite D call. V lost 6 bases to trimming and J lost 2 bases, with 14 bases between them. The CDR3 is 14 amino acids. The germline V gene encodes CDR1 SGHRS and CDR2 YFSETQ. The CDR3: CASKQTTSNYGYTF. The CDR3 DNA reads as TGCGCCAGCAAGCAGACCACTTCGAACTATGGCTACACCTTC.

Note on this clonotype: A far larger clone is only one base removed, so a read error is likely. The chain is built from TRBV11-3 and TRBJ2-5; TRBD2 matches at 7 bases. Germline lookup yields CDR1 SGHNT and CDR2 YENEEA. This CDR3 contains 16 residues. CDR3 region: CASSPRLAGGQEAQYF. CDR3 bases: TGTGCCAGCAGCCCCCGACTAGCAGGTGGCCAAGAGGCCCAGTACTTC.

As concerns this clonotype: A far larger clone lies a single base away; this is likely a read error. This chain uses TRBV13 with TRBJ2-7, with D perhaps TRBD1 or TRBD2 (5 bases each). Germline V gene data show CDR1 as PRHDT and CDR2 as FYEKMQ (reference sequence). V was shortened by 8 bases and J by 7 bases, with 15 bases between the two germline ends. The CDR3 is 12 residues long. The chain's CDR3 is CASGAVGSEQYF. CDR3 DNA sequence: TGTGCCAGCGGGGCAGTTGGGAGTGAGCAGTACTTC.

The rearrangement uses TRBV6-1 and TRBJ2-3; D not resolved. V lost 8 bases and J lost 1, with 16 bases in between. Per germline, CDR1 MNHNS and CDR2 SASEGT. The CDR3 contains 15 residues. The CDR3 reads CASSEPHEGTDTQYF. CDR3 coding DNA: TGTGCCAGCTCGGAACCCCATGAGGGCACAGATACGCAGTATTTT.

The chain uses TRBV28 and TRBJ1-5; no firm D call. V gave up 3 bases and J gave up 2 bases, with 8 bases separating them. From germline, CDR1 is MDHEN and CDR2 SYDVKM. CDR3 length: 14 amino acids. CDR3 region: CASSFPGRNQPQHF. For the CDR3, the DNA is TGTGCCAGCAGTTTCCCGGGCCGCAATCAGCCCCAGCATTTT.

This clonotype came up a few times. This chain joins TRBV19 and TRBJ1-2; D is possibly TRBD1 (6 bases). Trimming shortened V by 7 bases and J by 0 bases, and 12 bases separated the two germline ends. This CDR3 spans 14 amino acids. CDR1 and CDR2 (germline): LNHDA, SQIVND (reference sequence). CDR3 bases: TGTGCCAGTAAGGACAGCACCTCTAACTATGGCTACACCTTC. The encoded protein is CASKDSTSNYGYTF.

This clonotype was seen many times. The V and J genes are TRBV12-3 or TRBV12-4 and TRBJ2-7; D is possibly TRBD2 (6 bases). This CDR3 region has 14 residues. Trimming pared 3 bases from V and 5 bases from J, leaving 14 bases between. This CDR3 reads CASSLAGISNEQYF. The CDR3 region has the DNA TGTGCCAGCAGTTTGGCGGGAATCTCGAACGAGCAGTACTTC.

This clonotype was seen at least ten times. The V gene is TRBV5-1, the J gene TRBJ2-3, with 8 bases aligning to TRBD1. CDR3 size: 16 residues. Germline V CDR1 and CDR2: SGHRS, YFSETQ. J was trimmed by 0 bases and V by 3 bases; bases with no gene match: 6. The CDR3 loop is CASSSKTGASTDTQYF. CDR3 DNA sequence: TGCGCCAGCAGCTCTAAGACAGGGGCGAGCACAGATACGCAGTATTTT.

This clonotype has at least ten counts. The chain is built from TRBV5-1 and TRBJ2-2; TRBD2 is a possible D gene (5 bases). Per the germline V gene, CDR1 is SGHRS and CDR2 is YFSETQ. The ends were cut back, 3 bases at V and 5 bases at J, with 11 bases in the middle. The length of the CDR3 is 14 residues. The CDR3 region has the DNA TGCGCCAGCAGCTCGAGGGAAAGGACCGGGGAGCTGTTTTTT. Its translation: CASSSRERTGELFF.

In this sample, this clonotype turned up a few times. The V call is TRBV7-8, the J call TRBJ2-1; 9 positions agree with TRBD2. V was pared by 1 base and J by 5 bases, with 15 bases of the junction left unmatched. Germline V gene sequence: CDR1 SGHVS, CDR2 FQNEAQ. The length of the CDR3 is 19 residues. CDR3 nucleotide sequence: TGTGCCAGCAGCTTAGTGTCCGCGGTAGCGGGAGTTAGGGACAATGAGCAGTTCTTC. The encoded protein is CASSLVSAVAGVRDNEQFF. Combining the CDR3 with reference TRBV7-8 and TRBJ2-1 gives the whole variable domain GAGVSQSPRYKVAKRGQDVALRCDPISGHVSLFWYQQALGQGPEFLTYFQNEAQLDKSGLPSDRFFAERPEGSVSTLKIQRTQQEDSAVYLCASSLVSAVAGVRDNEQFFGPGTRLTVL.

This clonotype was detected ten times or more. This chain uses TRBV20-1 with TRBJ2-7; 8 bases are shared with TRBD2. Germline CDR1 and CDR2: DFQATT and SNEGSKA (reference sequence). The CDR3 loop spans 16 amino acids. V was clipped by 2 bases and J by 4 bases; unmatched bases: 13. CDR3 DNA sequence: TGCAGTGCTAGACCCTTAAGCGGGAGCTCTAGTTACGAGCAGTACTTC. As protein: CSARPLSGSSSYEQYF.

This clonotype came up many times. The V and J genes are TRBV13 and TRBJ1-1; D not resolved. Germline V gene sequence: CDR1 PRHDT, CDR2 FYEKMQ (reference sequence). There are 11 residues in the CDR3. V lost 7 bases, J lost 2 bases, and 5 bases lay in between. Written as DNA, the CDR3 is TGTGCCAGCAAAGAAAACACTGAAGCTTTCTTT. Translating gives CASKENTEAFF.

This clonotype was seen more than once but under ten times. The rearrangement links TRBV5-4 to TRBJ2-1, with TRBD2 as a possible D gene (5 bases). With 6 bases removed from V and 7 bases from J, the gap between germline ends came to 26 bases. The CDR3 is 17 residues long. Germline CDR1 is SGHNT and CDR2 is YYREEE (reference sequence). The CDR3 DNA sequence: TGTGCCAGCACCCAAGGAGGCCCCACCATCTCCAAAAATGAGCAGTTCTTC. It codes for CASTQGGPTISKNEQFF.

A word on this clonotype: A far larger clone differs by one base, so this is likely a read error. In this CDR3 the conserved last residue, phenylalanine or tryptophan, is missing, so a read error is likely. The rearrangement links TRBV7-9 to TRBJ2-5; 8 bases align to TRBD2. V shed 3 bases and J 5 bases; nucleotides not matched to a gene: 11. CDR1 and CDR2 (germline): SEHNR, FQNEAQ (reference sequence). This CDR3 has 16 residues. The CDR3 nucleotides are TGTGCCAGCAGCTTGGTCGCGGGACTAGAAGACGAGACCCAGTACCTC. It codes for CASSLVAGLEDETQYL.

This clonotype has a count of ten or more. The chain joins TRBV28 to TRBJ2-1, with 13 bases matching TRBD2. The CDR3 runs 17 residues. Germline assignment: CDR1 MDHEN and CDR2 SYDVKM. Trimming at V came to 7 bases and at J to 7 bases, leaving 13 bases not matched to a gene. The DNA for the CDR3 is TGTGCCAGCAACCTTTATCGGACTAGCGGGAGCAGGAATGAGCAGTTCTTC. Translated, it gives CASNLYRTSGSRNEQFF.

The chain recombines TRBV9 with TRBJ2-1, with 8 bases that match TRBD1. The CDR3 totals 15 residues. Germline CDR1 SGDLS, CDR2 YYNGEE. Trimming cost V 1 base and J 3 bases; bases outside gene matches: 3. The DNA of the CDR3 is TGTGCCAGCAGCGTATCTGGGACAGGCTACAATGAGCAGTTCTTC. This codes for CASSVSGTGYNEQFF.

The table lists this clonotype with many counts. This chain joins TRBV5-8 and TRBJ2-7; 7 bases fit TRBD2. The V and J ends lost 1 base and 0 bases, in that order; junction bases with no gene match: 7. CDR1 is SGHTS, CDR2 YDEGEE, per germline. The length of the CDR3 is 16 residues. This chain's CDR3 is CASSLRGTIRSYEQYF. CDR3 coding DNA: TGTGCCAGCAGCTTGCGGGGGACTATTCGCTCCTACGAGCAGTACTTC.

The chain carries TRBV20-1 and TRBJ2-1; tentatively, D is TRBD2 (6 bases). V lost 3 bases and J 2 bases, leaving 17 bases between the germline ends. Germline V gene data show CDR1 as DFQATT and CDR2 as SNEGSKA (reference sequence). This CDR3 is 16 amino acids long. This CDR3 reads CSASSRDRGTYNEQFF. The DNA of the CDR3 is TGCAGTGCTAGCTCCAGGGACCGGGGGACCTACAATGAGCAGTTCTTC.

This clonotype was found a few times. The CDR3 loop reads CSARTAPVYGYTF. The DNA for the CDR3 is TGCAGTGCCAGGACAGCTCCCGTCTATGGCTACACCTTC. The V and J genes are TRBV20-1 and TRBJ1-2; possible D gene TRBD1, 6 bases. V shed 6 bases and J shed 4 bases, with 15 bases lying between them. This CDR3 is 13 amino acids long. CDR1 and CDR2 (germline): DFQATT, SNEGSKA (reference sequence).

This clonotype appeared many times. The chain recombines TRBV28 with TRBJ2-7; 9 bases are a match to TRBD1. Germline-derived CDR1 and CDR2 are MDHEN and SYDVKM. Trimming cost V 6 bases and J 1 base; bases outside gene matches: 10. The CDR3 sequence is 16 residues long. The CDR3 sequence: CASSLIPGQGSYEQYF. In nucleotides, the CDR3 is TGTGCCAGCAGCTTAATACCGGGACAGGGATCCTACGAGCAGTACTTC.

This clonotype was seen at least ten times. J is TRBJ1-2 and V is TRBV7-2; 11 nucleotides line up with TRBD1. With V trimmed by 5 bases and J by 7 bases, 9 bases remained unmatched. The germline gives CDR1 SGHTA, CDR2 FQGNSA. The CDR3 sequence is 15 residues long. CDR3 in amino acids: CASSPSGQGAGGYTF. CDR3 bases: TGTGCCAGCAGCCCATCAGGACAGGGGGCAGGTGGCTACACCTTC.

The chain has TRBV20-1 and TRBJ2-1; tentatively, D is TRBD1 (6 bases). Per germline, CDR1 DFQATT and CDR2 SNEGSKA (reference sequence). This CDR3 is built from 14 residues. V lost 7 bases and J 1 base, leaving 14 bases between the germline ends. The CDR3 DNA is TGCAGTGTTAGGCAGGACAGTTCCTACAATGAGCAGTTCTTC. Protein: CSVRQDSSYNEQFF.

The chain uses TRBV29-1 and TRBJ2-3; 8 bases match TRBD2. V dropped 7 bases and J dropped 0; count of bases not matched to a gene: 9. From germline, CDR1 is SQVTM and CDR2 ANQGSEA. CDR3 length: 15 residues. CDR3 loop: CSASGSETSTDTQYF. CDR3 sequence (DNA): TGCAGCGCGAGCGGGAGCGAAACTAGCACAGATACGCAGTATTTT.

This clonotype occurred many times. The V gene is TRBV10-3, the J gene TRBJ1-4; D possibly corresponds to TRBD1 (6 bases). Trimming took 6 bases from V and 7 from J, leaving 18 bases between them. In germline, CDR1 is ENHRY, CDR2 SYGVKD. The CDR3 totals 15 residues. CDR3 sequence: CAISSLGGSVEKLFF. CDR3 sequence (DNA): TGTGCCATCAGCAGCCTTGGGGGCTCGGTTGAAAAACTGTTTTTT.